Listed here are 31 T cell receptor beta chains from one sample, sequenced in a study of T cell responses to AZD1222 COVID-19 vaccine. The method was immunoSEQ multiplex PCR; TCRdb's version includes in-frame clones alone and lacks a portion of them. The data hold 100,000 to 120,000 clones, with approximately 90% observed a single time. The sample was peripheral blood, taken 28 days after the second AZD1222 dose. These TCRs come from an adult who received the AZD1222 COVID-19 vaccine.

The chain couples TRBV6-5 to TRBJ1-6; D not resolved. Trimming shortened V by 8 bases and J by 6 bases, and 14 bases separated the two germline ends. This CDR3 has 14 amino acids. Germline values: CDR1 MNHEY, CDR2 SVGAGI. Written as DNA, the CDR3 is TGTGCCAGCGCACTAATCTTGCTTAATTCACCCCTCCACTTT. Translated: CASALILLNSPLHF.

The chain links TRBV12-5 to TRBJ1-5, with D possibly matching TRBD1 (5 bases). Germline V gives CDR1 LGHNT, CDR2 FRNRAP. V was shortened by 5 bases and J by 1 base, with 6 bases between the two germline ends. The CDR3 is made up of 13 amino acids. CDR3 bases: TGTGCTAGTGGTCGGGACAGCAATCAGCCCCAGCATTTT. It is translated as CASGRDSNQPQHF.

As concerns this clone: This sample also contains other DNA sequences that code for the same CDR3. J is TRBJ1-2 and V is TRBV24-1; 9 bases are shared with TRBD1. Germline CDR1 is KGHDR and CDR2 is SFDVKD. V lost 3 bases, J lost 8 bases, and 6 bases stayed unmatched. The CDR3 is made up of 14 amino acids. CDR3 residues: CATSDRDRVYGYTF. The CDR3 coding sequence is TGTGCCACCAGTGATCGGGACAGGGTATACGGCTACACCTTC.

The gene calls are TRBV19 and TRBJ2-7, with D tentatively TRBD1 or TRBD2 (5 bases each). This CDR3 has 14 amino acids. V was pared by 3 bases and J by 7 bases, with 16 bases between. CDR1 is LNHDA and CDR2 is SQIVND in the germline V gene (reference sequence). The chain's CDR3 is CASSIGGTTKEQYF. Here the CDR3 DNA reads TGTGCCAGTAGTATTGGTGGGACGACCAAGGAGCAGTACTTC.

The rearrangement links TRBV9 to TRBJ2-2; perhaps TRBD2 as D (5 bases). Trimming cost V 10 bases and J 1 base, with 11 bases left between them. This CDR3 spans 13 amino acids. CDR1 SGDLS and CDR2 YYNGEE come from the germline V gene. CDR3 amino acids: CASRTQNTGELFF. The CDR3 bases are TGTGCCTCTCGGACTCAGAACACCGGGGAGCTGTTTTTT.

The CDR3 reads CASSRQGEDRKLFF. Here the CDR3 DNA reads TGTGCCAGCAGCCGACAGGGAGAAGACAGAAAACTGTTTTTT. The chain employs TRBV19 and TRBJ1-4; 7 bases map to TRBD1. CDR3 length: 14 residues. Unmatched junction bases numbered 14, after V lost 9 bases and J lost 10 bases. Germline CDR1 reads LNHDA; CDR2 reads SQIVND (reference sequence).

The V call is TRBV6-5, the J call TRBJ2-3; D may match TRBD1 or TRBD2 (5 bases each). The CDR3 runs 15 residues. Germline CDR1 MNHEY, CDR2 SVGAGI. Trimming stripped 0 bases from V and 5 bases from J, with 12 bases between. CDR3 nucleotides: TGTGCCAGCAGTTACTCCGGGACCTTGAGAGATACGCAGTATTTT. Translation: CASSYSGTLRDTQYF.

The genes are TRBV7-9 and TRBJ1-1, with TRBD1 as a possible D gene (5 bases). The CDR3 has 14 amino acids. CDR1 is SEHNR and CDR2 is FQNEAQ in the germline V gene (reference sequence). V was clipped by 5 bases and J by 0 bases, with 10 bases between them. The CDR3 protein is CASSPPTVNTEAFF. The CDR3 DNA reads as TGTGCCAGCAGCCCCCCGACAGTGAACACTGAAGCTTTCTTT.

The V gene is TRBV5-1, the J gene TRBJ1-1; TRBD1 is a possible D gene (5 bases). V was pared by 2 bases and J by 1 base, with 9 bases between. This CDR3 contains 14 residues. Germline V gene sequence: CDR1 SGHRS, CDR2 YFSETQ. CDR3 amino acids: CASSFTGENTEAFF. The DNA for the CDR3 is TGCGCCAGCAGCTTTACAGGAGAGAACACTGAAGCTTTCTTT.

The chain carries TRBV3-1 (or the pseudogene TRBV3-2) and TRBJ2-7, with a tentative D call TRBD1 (6 bases). Trimming removed 4 bases from V and 3 bases from J, with 13 bases in between. Germline lookup yields CDR1 LGHDT and CDR2 YNNKEL (reference sequence). The CDR3 contains 14 residues. The DNA for the CDR3 is TGTGCCAGCAGCCCGACAGGTCGGATCTACGAGCAGTACTTC. It encodes CASSPTGRIYEQYF.

The chain joins TRBV10-2 to TRBJ2-7, with 11 bases matching TRBD2. V dropped 5 bases and J dropped 1; count of bases not matched to a gene: 4. The germline gives CDR1 WSHSY, CDR2 SAAADI. This CDR3 region has 15 residues. This CDR3 reads CASSPGLAESYEQYF. In DNA form, the CDR3 reads TGCGCCAGCAGTCCGGGACTAGCGGAATCCTACGAGCAGTACTTC.

Worth noting for this clone: Other DNA sequences from this sample encode an identical CDR3 as well. The genes are TRBV5-1 and TRBJ2-7; 12 nucleotides align to TRBD2. The CDR3 contains 14 residues. With V trimmed by 1 base and J by 4 bases, 0 bases remained unmatched. Germline values: CDR1 SGHRS, CDR2 YFSETQ. CDR3 loop: CASSLTSGGYEQYF. The CDR3 nucleotides are TGCGCCAGCAGCTTGACTAGCGGGGGGTACGAGCAGTACTTC. The full variable domain, in which reference TRBV5-1 and TRBJ2-7 provide the parts outside the CDR3, is KAGVTQTPRYLIKTRGQQVTLSCSPISGHRSVSWYQQTPGQGLQFLFEYFSETQRNKGNFPGRFSGRQFSNSRSEMNVSTLELGDSALYLCASSLTSGGYEQYFGPGTRLTVT.

The CDR3 reads CASSRPRNTGELFF. CDR3 nucleotide sequence: TGCGCCAGCAGCCGCCCTCGGAACACCGGGGAGCTGTTTTTT. This sequence joins TRBV5-1 and TRBJ2-2; D is undetermined. There are 14 residues in the CDR3. Germline CDR1 is SGHRS and CDR2 is YFSETQ. V dropped 4 bases and J dropped 1 base, with 8 bases sitting between them. The full variable domain, in which reference TRBV5-1 and TRBJ2-2 provide the parts outside the CDR3, is KAGVTQTPRYLIKTRGQQVTLSCSPISGHRSVSWYQQTPGQGLQFLFEYFSETQRNKGNFPGRFSGRQFSNSRSEMNVSTLELGDSALYLCASSRPRNTGELFFGEGSRLTVL.

The chain has TRBV3-1 (or the pseudogene TRBV3-2) and TRBJ2-1, with D hard to call. Between the trimmed V and J ends, which lost 6 bases and 2 bases, there was a span of 11 bases. The germline V gene encodes CDR1 LGHDT and CDR2 YNNKEL (reference sequence). This CDR3 has 14 amino acids. This chain's CDR3 is CASRPGSTYNEQFF. CDR3 nucleotides: TGTGCCAGCAGGCCTGGCAGCACCTACAATGAGCAGTTCTTC.

This chain uses TRBV2 with TRBJ1-5; unclear D gene. CDR3 length equals 14 residues. CDR1 is SNHLY, CDR2 FYNNEI, per germline. The germline V and J ends were trimmed by 8 bases and 0 bases, with 11 bases remaining between them. This CDR3 is CASATAYSNQPQHF. CDR3 coding DNA: TGTGCCAGCGCCACGGCTTATAGCAATCAGCCCCAGCATTTT.

V and J are TRBV7-9 and TRBJ1-2; D not resolved. The CDR3 consists of 13 residues. The germline V gene encodes CDR1 SEHNR and CDR2 FQNEAQ (reference sequence). The germline V and J ends were trimmed by 3 bases and 5 bases, with 10 bases remaining between them. The CDR3 region is CASSLGTGYGYTF. The CDR3 nucleotides read TGTGCCAGCAGCTTGGGCACTGGGTATGGCTACACCTTC.

This clone occurred a few times. This sequence joins TRBV2 and TRBJ2-5; D gene uncertain. V dropped 7 bases and J dropped 4 bases, with 13 bases sitting between them. The CDR3 has 13 residues. The germline V gene has CDR1 SNHLY and CDR2 FYNNEI. For the CDR3, the DNA is TGTGCCAGCACTATAAACAGTCGAGAGACCCAGTACTTC. Translating gives CASTINSRETQYF.

The chain joins TRBV5-1 to TRBJ1-4; TRBD1 matches 8 bases. The trim removed 2 bases at V and 7 bases at J, leaving 1 base unmatched. The V gene's germline CDR1 is SGHRS and CDR2 YFSETQ. The CDR3 is 13 amino acids. CDR3: CASSLDRGEKLFF. In DNA form, the CDR3 reads TGCGCCAGCAGCTTAGACAGGGGTGAAAAACTGTTTTTT.

The V gene is TRBV6-6, the J gene TRBJ2-5; D gene unclear. The CDR3 runs 13 residues. V shed 8 bases and J shed 0 bases, with 10 bases lying between them. Looked up from germline, CDR1 is MNHNY and CDR2 is SVGAGI (reference sequence). CDR3 region: CASSGWYQETQYF. CDR3 coding DNA: TGTGCCAGCTCCGGTTGGTACCAAGAGACCCAGTACTTC.

The chain joins TRBV11-3 to TRBJ1-1, with no clear D. The germline CDR1 and CDR2 sequences are SGHNT and YENEEA. The CDR3 spans 15 residues. Trimming left V 1 base short and J 1 base short, with 10 bases between. This CDR3 is CASSLGVRQNTEAFF. The CDR3 DNA reads as TGTGCCAGCAGCTTAGGGGTTCGGCAGAACACTGAAGCTTTCTTT.

As to this clone: The same CDR3 also results from other DNA sequences found in this sample. The rearrangement joins TRBV3-1 (or the pseudogene TRBV3-2) to TRBJ2-6, with D uncertain. This CDR3 is built from 14 residues. Per the germline V gene, CDR1 is LGHDT and CDR2 is YNNKEL (reference sequence). V was trimmed by 1 base and J by 2 bases, leaving 3 bases between them. CDR3 sequence: CASSQGTGANVLTF. The DNA of the CDR3 is TGTGCCAGCAGCCAAGGGACTGGGGCCAACGTCCTGACTTTC.

The V gene is TRBV3-1 (or the pseudogene TRBV3-2), the J gene TRBJ2-7; maybe TRBD2 (5 bases). The CDR3 extends over 13 amino acids. Trimming removed 1 base at V and 6 bases at J, with 10 bases between. CDR1 is LGHDT and CDR2 is YNNKEL in the germline V gene (reference sequence). The CDR3: CASSQGRPLEQYF. The CDR3 nucleotides read TGTGCCAGCAGCCAAGGGAGGCCCCTCGAGCAGTACTTC.

The J gene is TRBJ2-3, the V gene TRBV15; D gene unclear. Germline V gene sequence: CDR1 LNHNV, CDR2 YYDKDF (reference sequence). Between the trimmed V and J ends, which lost 0 bases and 5 bases, there was a span of 12 bases. The CDR3 is 15 residues long. The CDR3 sequence: CATSRDQRRVDTQYF. CDR3 coding DNA: TGTGCCACCAGCAGAGATCAGAGGCGAGTAGATACGCAGTATTTT.

Relative to its sample, this clone is medium-sized. The chain joins TRBV4-1 to TRBJ2-5; 7 bases agree with TRBD2. Trimming at V came to 3 bases and at J to 1 base, leaving 8 bases not matched to a gene. The CDR3 runs to 16 residues. Germline V gives CDR1 MGHRA, CDR2 YSYEKL. The CDR3, as DNA: TGCGCCAGCAGCCAGTCCCTAGCGGAGACCCAAGAGACCCAGTACTTC. Residues: CASSQSLAETQETQYF.

V and J are TRBV12-3 or TRBV12-4 and TRBJ2-7; TRBD1 matches at 7 bases. The CDR3 is 12 residues long. Trimming cost V 5 bases and J 6 bases; bases outside gene matches: 4. The CDR3 here is CASSRQGIEQYF. Here the CDR3 DNA reads TGTGCCAGCAGTCGACAGGGAATCGAGCAGTACTTC.

The chain combines TRBV20-1 with TRBJ1-1; D possibly corresponds to TRBD1 (6 bases). The CDR3 contains 11 residues. Trimming shortened V by 3 bases and J by 8 bases, and 10 bases separated the two germline ends. Per germline, CDR1 DFQATT and CDR2 SNEGSKA (reference sequence). The CDR3 is CSASLGQEAFF. The CDR3 bases are TGCAGTGCTAGCCTCGGACAGGAAGCTTTCTTT.

V gene TRBV2 combines with J gene TRBJ2-1; no reliable D call. Looked up from germline, CDR1 is SNHLY and CDR2 is FYNNEI. The CDR3 length is 15 residues. V lost 4 bases and J 0 bases, leaving 10 bases between the germline ends. Here the CDR3 DNA reads TGTGCCAGCAGTGGGAATCCCAGCTCCTACAATGAGCAGTTCTTC. Translated: CASSGNPSSYNEQFF.

The chain uses TRBV5-1 and TRBJ1-5; possible D gene TRBD1, 5 bases. V lost 4 bases to trimming and J lost 5 bases, with 13 bases between them. This CDR3 contains 14 residues. CDR1 is SGHRS and CDR2 is YFSETQ in the germline V gene. The CDR3 is CASSLGQGDQPQHF. Written as DNA, the CDR3 is TGCGCCAGCAGCCTCGGGCAGGGAGATCAGCCCCAGCATTTT.

The V and J genes are TRBV3-1 (or the pseudogene TRBV3-2) and TRBJ2-6, with D possibly called TRBD1 or TRBD2 (5 bases each). The V gene's germline CDR1 is LGHDT and CDR2 YNNKEL (reference sequence). The length of the CDR3 is 18 residues. V was shortened by 4 bases and J by 0 bases, with 16 bases between the two germline ends. CDR3 region: CASSLPGPIASGANVLTF. The DNA of the CDR3 is TGTGCCAGCAGCCTTCCGGGACCGATAGCCTCTGGGGCCAACGTCCTGACTTTC.

The chain recombines TRBV27 with TRBJ2-5, with TRBD2 matching over 12 bases. V lost 2 bases to trimming and J lost 5 bases; unmatched junction nucleotides: 6. Germline V CDR1 and CDR2: MNHEY, SMNVEV (reference sequence). CDR3 length: 16 amino acids. CDR3 sequence: CASSLLAGGPGETQYF. In DNA form, the CDR3 reads TGTGCCAGCAGTTTACTAGCGGGAGGGCCCGGCGAGACCCAGTACTTC.

The chain recombines TRBV27 with TRBJ1-5; the match to TRBD1 covers 9 bases. Germline CDR1 reads MNHEY; CDR2 reads SMNVEV (reference sequence). This CDR3 has 14 residues. With V trimmed by 9 bases and J by 3 bases, 6 bases remained unmatched. Here the CDR3 DNA reads TGTGCCAGTAGACAGGGGGTGTCCAATCAGCCCCAGCATTTT. Amino acid sequence: CASRQGVSNQPQHF.